This entry lists 20 T cell receptor beta chains sequenced from one sample in a study of follicular helper T cells after annual influenza vaccination. Time point here: 2015-2016 season, pre-vaccination. Produced via immunoSEQ multiplex PCR; TCRdb's table is partial and in-frame only. The sample includes about 6,500 clones, 82% seen only once; the top ten take 0.77%. The source material was CXCR5- memory CD4+ T cells sorted from blood, sampled on the day of influenza vaccination. The receptors here all came from an adult who received the influenza vaccine.

J is TRBJ2-5 and V is TRBV7-2; 7 bases are a match to TRBD2. With 5 bases clipped from V and 5 bases from J, the junction kept 8 bases outside the gene matches. The CDR3 covers 14 residues. The germline gives CDR1 SGHTA, CDR2 FQGNSA. The CDR3 spells CASSPGTTGETQYF. The CDR3 coding sequence is TGTGCCAGCAGCCCCGGGACTACTGGGGAGACCCAGTACTTC.

In this sample, this clone turned up a few times. V is TRBV5-6 and J is TRBJ1-5, with D unresolved. This CDR3 has 15 amino acids. Germline lookup yields CDR1 SGHDT and CDR2 YYEEEE. The ends were cut back, 4 bases at V and 0 bases at J, with 11 bases in the middle. The CDR3 reads CASSPRHNSNQPQHF. The DNA of the CDR3 is TGTGCCAGCAGCCCAAGACATAATAGCAATCAGCCCCAGCATTTT.

This clone was seen a few times. This rearrangement joins TRBV4-2 to TRBJ1-2, with TRBD1 identical over 8 bases. The CDR3 runs to 12 residues. Germline loops: CDR1 LGHNA, CDR2 YNFKEQ. V was pared by 6 bases and J by 5 bases, with 2 bases of the junction left unmatched. The CDR3 protein is CASRRQGYGYTF. The CDR3 region has the DNA TGTGCCAGCAGGAGACAGGGGTATGGCTACACCTTC.

The chain has TRBV5-1 and TRBJ1-3, with D perhaps TRBD1 (5 bases). This CDR3 is 14 amino acids long. V lost 2 bases and J lost 0, with 6 bases in between. Germline V CDR1 and CDR2: SGHRS, YFSETQ. The CDR3 sequence is CASSFGASGNTIYF. CDR3 coding DNA: TGCGCCAGCAGCTTTGGGGCCTCTGGAAACACCATATATTTT.

V gene TRBV10-3 combines with J gene TRBJ2-7, with D perhaps matching TRBD2 (6 bases). The CDR3 has 13 residues. The germline V gene encodes CDR1 ENHRY and CDR2 SYGVKD. V lost 4 bases and J 4 bases, leaving 11 bases between the germline ends. CDR3 region: CAISGDSIYEQYF. CDR3 in DNA: TGTGCCATCAGTGGGGACTCAATATACGAGCAGTACTTC.

The gene calls are TRBV29-1 and TRBJ1-1, with 9 nucleotides matching TRBD1. CDR1 and CDR2 (germline): SQVTM, ANQGSEA. The trim removed 6 bases at V and 4 bases at J, leaving 12 bases unmatched. The CDR3 runs to 15 residues. The CDR3: CSVAQDRGKSTEAFF. CDR3 DNA sequence: TGCAGCGTCGCCCAGGACAGGGGAAAAAGCACTGAAGCTTTCTTT. Variable domain in full (rest from reference TRBV29-1 and TRBJ1-1): SAVISQKPSRDICQRGTSLTIQCQVDSQVTMMFWYRQQPGQSLTLIATANQGSEATYESGFVIDKFPISRPNLTFSTLTVSNMSPEDSSIYLCSVAQDRGKSTEAFFGQGTRLTVV.

Remarks on this clone: At one end, the junction sequence differs from germline, possibly due to a read error. The chain couples TRBV7-7 to TRBJ2-7; 11 bases match TRBD1. The germline V gene encodes CDR1 SSHAT and CDR2 FNYEAQ (reference sequence). This CDR3 spans 15 amino acids. CDR3 coding DNA: TGTGCTAGCAGCAAAGGGACAGGGGGTGTGTACGAGCAGTACTTC. Translated, it gives CASSKGTGGVYEQYF.

The chain combines TRBV15 with TRBJ1-2; D might be TRBD1 (5 bases). V was pared by 9 bases and J by 2 bases, with 13 bases between. The germline V gene has CDR1 LNHNV and CDR2 YYDKDF (reference sequence). This CDR3 region has 13 residues. The CDR3 loop reads CATGADGNYGYTF. The CDR3 DNA reads TGTGCCACTGGGGCAGACGGGAACTATGGCTACACCTTC.

This sequence joins TRBV25-1 and TRBJ2-7; TRBD2 agrees at 7 bases. CDR3 size: 12 residues. Per germline, CDR1 MGHDK and CDR2 SYGVNS. Unmatched junction bases numbered 4, after V lost 9 bases and J lost 2 bases. The DNA of the CDR3 is TGTGCCAGTTCGACTAGCACCTACGAGCAGTACTTC. It yields the protein CASSTSTYEQYF.

J is TRBJ1-1 and V is TRBV11-3, with D unclear. Trimming left V 4 bases short and J 2 bases short, with 8 bases between. The CDR3 has 13 residues. Germline V gives CDR1 SGHNT, CDR2 YENEEA. The CDR3 is CASSSRRNTEAFF. The CDR3 bases are TGTGCCAGCAGCTCTCGGCGTAACACTGAAGCTTTCTTT.

The J gene is TRBJ1-1, the V gene TRBV10-3; 10 nucleotides line up with TRBD1. The trim removed 4 bases at V and 1 base at J, leaving 9 bases unmatched. Per the germline V gene, CDR1 is ENHRY and CDR2 is SYGVKD. The CDR3 length is 17 residues. CDR3 amino acids: CAISATTGGYGNTEAFF. The CDR3 nucleotides read TGTGCCATCAGTGCGACGACAGGGGGCTACGGGAACACTGAAGCTTTCTTT.

The V gene is TRBV7-2, the J gene TRBJ2-2; D remains unclear. V lost 4 bases and J lost 4, with 10 bases in between. Germline V gene data show CDR1 as SGHTA and CDR2 as FQGNSA. The CDR3 runs 14 residues. DNA of the CDR3: TGTGCCAGCAGCTCCATGGGTCTCACCGGGGAGCTGTTTTTT. Translated, it gives CASSSMGLTGELFF. Supplemented by reference TRBV7-2 and TRBJ2-2, the full variable domain reads GAGVSQSPSNKVTEKGKDVELRCDPISGHTALYWYRQSLGQGLEFLIYFQGNSAPDKSGLPSDRFSAERTGGSVSTLTIQRTQQEDSAVYLCASSSMGLTGELFFGEGSRLTVL.

The chain couples TRBV18 to TRBJ2-1; TRBD2 aligns across 9 bases. The CDR3 spans 15 residues. The germline V gene has CDR1 KGHSH and CDR2 LQKENI. Trimming cost V 1 base and J 5 bases; bases outside gene matches: 3. The CDR3: CASSPLAGDDNEQFF. The CDR3 bases are TGTGCCAGCTCACCACTAGCGGGGGACGACAATGAGCAGTTCTTC.

The chain joins TRBV11-1 to TRBJ2-5, with a weak D call TRBD1 (5 bases). Trimming shortened V by 3 bases and J by 5 bases, and 13 bases separated the two germline ends. CDR1 and CDR2 from the germline V gene are SGHAT and FQDESV (reference sequence). The CDR3 is 14 residues long. The CDR3 coding sequence is TGTGCCAGCAGCTTCGTTCAGGGTTTCGAGACCCAGTACTTC. This gives the protein CASSFVQGFETQYF.

The count of this clone is one. The chain recombines TRBV9 with TRBJ2-1, with a weak D call TRBD1 (6 bases). The length of the CDR3 is 15 residues. V was clipped by 0 bases and J by 4 bases, with 11 bases between them. Germline-derived CDR1 and CDR2 are SGDLS and YYNGEE. The CDR3, as DNA: TGTGCCAGCAGCGTAGAGGGACACCTTTACAATGAGCAGTTCTTC. This codes for CASSVEGHLYNEQFF.

The chain links TRBV6-1 to TRBJ1-4, with a weak D call TRBD1 (6 bases). From germline, CDR1 is MNHNS and CDR2 SASEGT. The CDR3 sequence is 16 residues long. V lost 1 base and J lost 8, with 17 bases in between. The CDR3 coding sequence is TGTGCCAGCAGTGAAGGAGTACAGGGCCCTAGGGAAAAACTGTTTTTT. It translates to CASSEGVQGPREKLFF.

This clone was recorded only once. The chain uses TRBV9 and TRBJ1-3; D may be TRBD1 (6 bases). Trimming took 0 bases from V and 4 from J, leaving 11 bases between them. There are 15 residues in the CDR3. Germline CDR1 SGDLS, CDR2 YYNGEE. CDR3 DNA: TGTGCCAGCAGCGTAGGAACAGGGTGGGGAAACACCATATATTTT. Translated, it gives CASSVGTGWGNTIYF.

This clone was seen just once. The chain joins TRBV6-5 to TRBJ1-2; no clear D gene. The CDR3 is 14 amino acids. Germline-derived CDR1 and CDR2 are MNHEY and SVGAGI. V was clipped by 1 base and J by 4 bases, with 10 bases between them. In nucleotides, the CDR3 is TGTGCCAGCAGTTACTATAAAGGTTCCTATGGCTACACCTTC. Its translation is CASSYYKGSYGYTF.

V is TRBV5-7 and J is TRBJ1-1; no clear D gene. TRBV5-7 is recorded as an ORF, its role being uncertain. Trimming took 2 bases from V and 1 from J, leaving 9 bases between them. This CDR3 region has 14 residues. The CDR3 DNA follows: TGTGCCAGCAGCTTTACAATGGGGAACACTGAAGCTTTCTTT. It encodes CASSFTMGNTEAFF.

Turning to this clone: One junction end disagrees with the germline gene, perhaps due to a read error. The rearrangement joins TRBV18 to TRBJ1-4, with D uncertain. Germline V gives CDR1 KGHSH, CDR2 LQKENI. The CDR3 totals 15 residues. CDR3 residues: CASSPPGRDNEELFF. Here the CDR3 DNA reads TGTGCCAGCTCACCACCAGGGAGAGATAATGAAGAACTGTTTTTT.